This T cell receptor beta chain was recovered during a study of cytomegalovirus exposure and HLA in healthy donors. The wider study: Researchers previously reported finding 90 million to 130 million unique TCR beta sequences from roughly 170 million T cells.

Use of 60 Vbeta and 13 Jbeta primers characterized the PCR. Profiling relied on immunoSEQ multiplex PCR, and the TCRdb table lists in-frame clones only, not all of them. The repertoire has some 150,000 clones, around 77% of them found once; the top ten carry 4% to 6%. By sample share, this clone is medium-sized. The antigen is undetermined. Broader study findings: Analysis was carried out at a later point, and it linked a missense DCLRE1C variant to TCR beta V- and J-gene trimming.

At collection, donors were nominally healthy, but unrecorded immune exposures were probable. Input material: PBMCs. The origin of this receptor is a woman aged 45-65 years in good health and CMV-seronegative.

Written as DNA, the CDR3 is TGCGCCAGCAGCCCACTGGGGCCTTCCTTTGACTACGAGCAGTACTTC. Its protein is CASSPLGPSFDYEQYF. The V and J genes are TRBV4-1 and TRBJ2-7; the D gene is possibly TRBD1 (5 bases). V was trimmed by 4 bases and J by 3 bases, leaving 19 bases between them. The CDR3 extends over 16 amino acids. Germline V gives CDR1 MGHRA, CDR2 YSYEKL.